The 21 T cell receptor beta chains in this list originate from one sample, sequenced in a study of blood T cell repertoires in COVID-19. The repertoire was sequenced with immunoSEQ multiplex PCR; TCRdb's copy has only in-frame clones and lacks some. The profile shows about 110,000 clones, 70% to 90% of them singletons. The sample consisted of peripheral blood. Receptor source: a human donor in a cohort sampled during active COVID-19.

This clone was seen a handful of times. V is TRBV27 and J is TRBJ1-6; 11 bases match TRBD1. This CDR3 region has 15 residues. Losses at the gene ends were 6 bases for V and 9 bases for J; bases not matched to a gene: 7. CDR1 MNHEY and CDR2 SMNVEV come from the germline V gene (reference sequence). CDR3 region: CASRGTGGLSSPLHF. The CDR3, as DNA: TGTGCCAGCAGGGGGACAGGGGGGTTGAGTTCACCCCTCCACTTT.

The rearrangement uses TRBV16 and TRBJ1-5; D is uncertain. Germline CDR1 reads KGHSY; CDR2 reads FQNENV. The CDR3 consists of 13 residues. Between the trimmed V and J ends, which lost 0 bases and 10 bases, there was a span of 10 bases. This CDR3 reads CASSQSQWQPQHF. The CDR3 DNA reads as TGTGCCAGCAGCCAATCGCAGTGGCAACCCCAGCATTTT.

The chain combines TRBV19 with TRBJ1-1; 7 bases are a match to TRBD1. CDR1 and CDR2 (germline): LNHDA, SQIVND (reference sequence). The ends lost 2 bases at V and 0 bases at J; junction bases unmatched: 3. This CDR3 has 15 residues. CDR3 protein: CASSIIGQVNTEAFF. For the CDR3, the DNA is TGTGCCAGTAGTATAATTGGACAGGTGAACACTGAAGCTTTCTTT.

CDR3 region: CASSSPEGLITNEKLFF. CDR3 DNA: TGTGCCAGCAGTTCCCCGGAGGGATTAATAACTAATGAAAAACTGTTTTTT. J is TRBJ1-4 and V is TRBV28; D remains unclear. V lost 4 bases and J lost 1, with 16 bases in between. The CDR3 sequence is 17 residues long. CDR1 MDHEN and CDR2 SYDVKM come from the germline V gene.

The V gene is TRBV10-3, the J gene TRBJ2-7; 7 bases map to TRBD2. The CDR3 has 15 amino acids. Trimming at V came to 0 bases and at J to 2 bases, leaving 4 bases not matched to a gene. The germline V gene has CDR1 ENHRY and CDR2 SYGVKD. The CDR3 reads CAISESGLSPYEQYF. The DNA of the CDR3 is TGTGCCATCAGTGAGTCGGGACTATCGCCCTACGAGCAGTACTTC.

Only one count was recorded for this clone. The chain's CDR3 is CASSRDRGVNQPQHF. CDR3 nucleotide sequence: TGTGCCAGCAGTCGGGACAGGGGAGTGAATCAGCCCCAGCATTTT. The J gene is TRBJ1-5, the V gene TRBV6-5; TRBD1 matches at 10 bases. The CDR3 extends over 15 amino acids. The ends lost 5 bases at V and 4 bases at J; junction bases unmatched: 5. CDR1 MNHEY and CDR2 SVGAGI come from the germline V gene.

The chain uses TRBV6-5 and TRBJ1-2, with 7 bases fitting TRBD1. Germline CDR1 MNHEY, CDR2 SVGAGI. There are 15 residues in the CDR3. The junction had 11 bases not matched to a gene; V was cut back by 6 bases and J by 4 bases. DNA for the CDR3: TGTGCCAGCAGCCGACAAGGACAGGACTTCTATGGCTACACCTTC. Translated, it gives CASSRQGQDFYGYTF.

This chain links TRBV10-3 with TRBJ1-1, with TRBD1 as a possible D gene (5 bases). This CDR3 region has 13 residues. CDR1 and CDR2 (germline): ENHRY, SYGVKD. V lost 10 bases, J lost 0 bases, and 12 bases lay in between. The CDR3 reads CATERQLNTEAFF. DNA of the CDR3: TGTGCCACGGAAAGACAGTTGAACACTGAAGCTTTCTTT.

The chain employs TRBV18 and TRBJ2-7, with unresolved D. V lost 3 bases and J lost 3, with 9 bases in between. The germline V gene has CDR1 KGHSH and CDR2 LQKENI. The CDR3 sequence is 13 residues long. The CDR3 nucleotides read TGTGCCAGCTCACCGGAAAACAGCTACGAGCAGTACTTC. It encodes CASSPENSYEQYF.

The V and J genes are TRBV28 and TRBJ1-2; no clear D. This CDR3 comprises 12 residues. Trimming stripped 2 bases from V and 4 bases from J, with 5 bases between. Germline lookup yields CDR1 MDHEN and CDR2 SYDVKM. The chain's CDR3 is CASSLHSYGYTF. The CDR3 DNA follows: TGTGCCAGCAGTTTACACAGCTATGGCTACACCTTC.

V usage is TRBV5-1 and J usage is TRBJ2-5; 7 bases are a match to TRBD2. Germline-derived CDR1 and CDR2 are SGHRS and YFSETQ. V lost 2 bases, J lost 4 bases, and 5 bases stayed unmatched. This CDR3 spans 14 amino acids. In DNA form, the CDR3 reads TGCGCCAGCAGCTTTTGGGGCGGGAGAGAGACCCAGTACTTC. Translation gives CASSFWGGRETQYF.

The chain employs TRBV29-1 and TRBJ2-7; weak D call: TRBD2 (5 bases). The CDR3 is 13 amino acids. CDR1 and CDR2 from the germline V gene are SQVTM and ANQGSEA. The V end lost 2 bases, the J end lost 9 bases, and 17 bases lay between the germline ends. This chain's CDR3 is CSVERGAGSGQYF. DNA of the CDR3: TGCAGCGTTGAACGGGGAGCCGGGTCGGGGCAGTACTTC.

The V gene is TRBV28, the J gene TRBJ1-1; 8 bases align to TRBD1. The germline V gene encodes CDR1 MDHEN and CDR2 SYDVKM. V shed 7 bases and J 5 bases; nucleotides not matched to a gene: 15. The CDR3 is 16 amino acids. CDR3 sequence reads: CASTEYRGFRKTEAFF. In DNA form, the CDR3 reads TGTGCCAGCACCGAGTACAGGGGGTTCAGGAAAACTGAAGCTTTCTTT.

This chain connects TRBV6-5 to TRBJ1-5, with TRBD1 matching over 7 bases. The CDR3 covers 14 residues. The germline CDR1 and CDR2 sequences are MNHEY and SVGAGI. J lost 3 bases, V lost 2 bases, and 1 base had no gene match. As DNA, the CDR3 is TGTGCCAGCAGTTACACAGGGGTCAATCAGCCCCAGCATTTT. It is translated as CASSYTGVNQPQHF.

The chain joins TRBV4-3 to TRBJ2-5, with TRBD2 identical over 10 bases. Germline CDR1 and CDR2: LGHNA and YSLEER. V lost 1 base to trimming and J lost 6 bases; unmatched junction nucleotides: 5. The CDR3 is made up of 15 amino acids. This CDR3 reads CASSQGSGGAQTQYF. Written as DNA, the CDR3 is TGCGCCAGCAGCCAAGGCAGCGGGGGGGCACAGACCCAGTACTTC.

The CDR3 nucleotides read TGTGCCAGCAGGAGCGAGTTGAATGAGCAGTTCTTC. Encoded protein: CASRSELNEQFF. The chain employs TRBV6-5 and TRBJ2-1; D ambiguous. Per the germline V gene, CDR1 is MNHEY and CDR2 is SVGAGI. V was shortened by 6 bases and J by 7 bases, with 10 bases between the two germline ends. The CDR3 contains 12 residues.

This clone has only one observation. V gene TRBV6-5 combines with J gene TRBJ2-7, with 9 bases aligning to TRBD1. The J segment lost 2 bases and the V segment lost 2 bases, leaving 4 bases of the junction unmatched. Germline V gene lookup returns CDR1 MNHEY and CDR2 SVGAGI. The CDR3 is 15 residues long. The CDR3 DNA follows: TGTGCCAGCAGTTACAGGGGGGACAGGGCCTACGAGCAGTACTTC. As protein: CASSYRGDRAYEQYF.

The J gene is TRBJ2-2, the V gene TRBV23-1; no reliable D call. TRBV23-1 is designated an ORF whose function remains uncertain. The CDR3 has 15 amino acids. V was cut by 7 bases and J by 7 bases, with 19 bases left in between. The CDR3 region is CASTVWLSTLGELFF. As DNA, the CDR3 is TGCGCCAGCACTGTGTGGTTATCGACACTCGGGGAGCTGTTTTTT.

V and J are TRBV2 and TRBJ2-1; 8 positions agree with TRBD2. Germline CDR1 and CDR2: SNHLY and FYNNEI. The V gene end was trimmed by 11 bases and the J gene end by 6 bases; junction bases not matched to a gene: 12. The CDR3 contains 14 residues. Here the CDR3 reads CAGAPGLEFNEQFF. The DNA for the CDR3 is TGTGCCGGCGCCCCGGGACTAGAGTTCAATGAGCAGTTCTTC.

This chain's CDR3 is CAISSSGGPYGYTF. Here the CDR3 DNA reads TGTGCCATCAGTTCCTCAGGGGGCCCCTATGGCTACACCTTC. The V and J genes are TRBV10-3 and TRBJ1-2; the match to TRBD1 covers 8 bases. The V segment lost 5 bases and the J segment 4 bases; nucleotides outside the gene matches: 6. The CDR3 loop spans 14 amino acids. Per the germline V gene, CDR1 is ENHRY and CDR2 is SYGVKD.

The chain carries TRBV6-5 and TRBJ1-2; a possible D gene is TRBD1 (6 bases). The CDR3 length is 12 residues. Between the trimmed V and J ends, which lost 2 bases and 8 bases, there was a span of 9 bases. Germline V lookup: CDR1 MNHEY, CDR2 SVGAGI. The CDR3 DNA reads TGTGCCAGCAGTTACCGGGGACAAGGCTACACCTTC. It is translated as CASSYRGQGYTF.